This T cell receptor (beta chain) was found in a study of blood T cell repertoires in COVID-19 (dated by TCRdb to about 2020). Regarding the complete study: Collaborator samples came from the United States, Italy and Spain and covered acute and convalescent phases of COVID-19. The material from the prospective study consisted of cDNA or gDNA derived from T cells, B-cell-depleted T cells, or PBMCs. The dataset comprised deeply sampled blood TCRbeta repertoires from subjects exposed to, actively infected with, or recovered from COVID-19. The repertoires were made available in a free public database intended to serve as a resource for research on the immune response to SARS-CoV-2. Samples were obtained from the ongoing ImmuneRACE study (first 160 participants) and from some 1,300 subjects provided by 6 global collaborators. Sample metadata almost always included a de-identified subject ID, COVID-19 status, age in years and sex. Where HLA class I and class II types were available, the types were taken from metadata supplied by the sample provider, not from assay-based typing.

Spanning cysteine to phenylalanine, the CDR3 consists of 15 amino acids. Only the CDR3 DNA is retained, 45 bases long and in frame from the first base. The V and J ends are trimmed by 5 bases and 0 bases, leaving 11 bases between them. From a lookup of the germline V gene, CDR1 and CDR2 are MNHEY and SVGAGI. TCRbeta CDR3 regions were amplified from genomic DNA by means of the immunoSEQ Assay, a bias-controlled multiplex PCR. The source study handled its data this way. Within the assay, amplification of reference gene primers was used to estimate how many nucleated cells each sample contained. To quantify the absolute abundance of each unique TCRbeta CDR3 rearrangement, sequence reads were collapsed and filtered. For each sample, productive Simpson clonality was calculated by taking the square root of Simpson's diversity index across productive rearrangements. TCRdb mirrors the immuneACCESS table, restricted to in-frame sequences. Some clones are absent from its copies; in checked studies, under half trace to an unresolved V gene, and the reason for the others is unknown. The V and J calls and the clone size are those of that table, but D and trimming were determined from the DNA. The sample table records 55,000 to 75,000 clones; around 80% of these occur just once. 8% to 10% of the sample is held by the ten biggest clonotypes.

Whole blood was collected in K2EDTA tubes by collaborating institutions according to the institutions' own protocols. Collaborator samples were shipped for TCRbeta analysis as frozen whole blood, isolated PBMCs, or DNA extracted from either sample type. To note about this clone: Its cognate antigen has yet to be identified. It has no much larger one-base neighbor in the sample; base qualities were not kept.

The study at large found these results: Clinical and demographic metadata were provided uncurated, with the amount varying by source and participant.

This receptor was obtained from a human donor in a cohort sampled during active COVID-19. The rearranged segments are TRBV6-5 and TRBJ1-3, with a weak D call of TRBD1 (5 bases match). The sequenced sample was peripheral blood. CDR3 region: CASSNGHSSGNTIYF. The base sequence is TGTGCCAGCAGTAACGGACATTCCTCTGGAAACACCATATATTTT.